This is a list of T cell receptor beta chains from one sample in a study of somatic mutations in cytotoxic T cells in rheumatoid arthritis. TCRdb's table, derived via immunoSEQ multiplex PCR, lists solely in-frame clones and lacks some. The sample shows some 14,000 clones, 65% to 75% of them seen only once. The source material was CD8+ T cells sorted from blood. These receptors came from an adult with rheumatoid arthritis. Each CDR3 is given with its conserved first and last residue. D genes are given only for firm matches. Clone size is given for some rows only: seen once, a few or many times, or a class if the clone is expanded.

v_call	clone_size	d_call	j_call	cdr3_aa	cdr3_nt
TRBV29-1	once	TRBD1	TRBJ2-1	CSGGQGHNEQFF	TGCAGCGGAGGACAGGGGCACAATGAGCAGTTCTTC
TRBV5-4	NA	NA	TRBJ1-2	CASSLVGAGYGYTF	TGTGCCAGCAGCTTGGTGGGGGCTGGCTATGGCTACACCTTC
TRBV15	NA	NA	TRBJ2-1	CATSRAGAPSYNEQFF	TGTGCCACCAGCAGAGCGGGGGCCCCGTCCTACAATGAGCAGTTCTTC
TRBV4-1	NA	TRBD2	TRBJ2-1	CASSPTSGRANEQFF	TGCGCCAGCAGTCCTACTAGCGGGAGGGCCAATGAGCAGTTCTTC
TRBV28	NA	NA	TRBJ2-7	CASSDREQYF	TGTGCCAGCAGTGATCGAGAGCAGTACTTC
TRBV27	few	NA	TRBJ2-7	CASSFPGSYEQYF	TGTGCCAGCAGTTTCCCAGGATCCTACGAGCAGTACTTC
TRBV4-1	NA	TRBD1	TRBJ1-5	CASSPWTGGIQPQHF	TGCGCCAGCAGCCCCTGGACAGGGGGGATCCAGCCCCAGCATTTT
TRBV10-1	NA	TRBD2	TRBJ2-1	CASGLSGGPYEQFF	TGCGCCAGCGGCCTGTCGGGGGGGCCCTATGAGCAGTTCTTC
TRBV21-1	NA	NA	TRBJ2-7	CASSKEGGGYHEQYF	TGTGCCAGCAGCAAAGAGGGCGGAGGCTACCACGAGCAGTACTTC
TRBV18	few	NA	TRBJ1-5	CASSPSGGSEPQHF	TGTGCCAGCTCACCTTCGGGGGGCTCTGAGCCCCAGCATTTT
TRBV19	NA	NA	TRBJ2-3	CASSIGGELGTDTQYF	TGTGCCAGTAGTATAGGTGGGGAGTTGGGGACAGATACGCAGTATTTT
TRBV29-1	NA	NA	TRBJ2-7	CSVPKAQGPYEQYF	TGCAGCGTCCCCAAGGCCCAGGGCCCCTACGAGCAGTACTTC
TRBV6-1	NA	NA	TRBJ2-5	CASSEGGSGVETQYF	TGTGCCAGCAGTGAAGGGGGATCGGGGGTCGAGACCCAGTACTTC
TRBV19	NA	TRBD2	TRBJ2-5	CASKLGGGAQETQYF	TGTGCCAGTAAGCTAGGCGGGGGGGCCCAAGAGACCCAGTACTTC
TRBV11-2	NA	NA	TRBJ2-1	CASSLGGSYNEQFF	TGTGCCAGCAGCCTAGGTGGCTCCTACAATGAGCAGTTCTTC
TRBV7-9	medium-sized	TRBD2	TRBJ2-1	CASSFGGGRSYNEQFF	TGTGCCAGCAGCTTCGGCGGGGGTCGCTCCTACAATGAGCAGTTCTTC
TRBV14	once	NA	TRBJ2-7	CASSQDLMAEQYF	TGTGCCAGCAGCCAAGATCTAATGGCCGAGCAGTACTTC
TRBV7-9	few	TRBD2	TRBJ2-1	CASSSRRLAGGGNEQFF	TGTGCCAGCAGCTCCAGACGGCTAGCGGGAGGGGGCAATGAGCAGTTCTTC
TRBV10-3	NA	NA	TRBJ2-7	CAISEEVGAYEQYF	TGTGCCATCAGTGAAGAGGTCGGAGCCTACGAGCAGTACTTC
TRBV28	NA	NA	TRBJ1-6	CASSLNRGGRSPLHF	TGTGCCAGCAGTTTAAACCGGGGGGGTCGTTCACCCCTCCACTTT
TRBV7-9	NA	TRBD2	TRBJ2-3	CASSIFPPGTSGISDTQYF	TGTGCCAGCAGCATTTTCCCCCCCGGGACTAGCGGGATATCAGATACGCAGTATTTT
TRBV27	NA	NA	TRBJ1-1	CASSIPFSEAFF	TGTGCCAGCAGTATCCCGTTTTCTGAAGCTTTCTTT
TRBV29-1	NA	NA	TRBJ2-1	CSVERVYNEQFF	TGCAGCGTTGAAAGAGTTTACAATGAGCAGTTCTTC
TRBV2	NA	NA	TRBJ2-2	CASSEMGGAAGELFF	TGTGCCAGCAGTGAAATGGGGGGTGCCGCCGGGGAGCTGTTTTTT
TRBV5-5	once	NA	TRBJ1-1	CASSFGDSWAFF	TGTGCCAGCAGCTTCGGGGATAGTTGGGCTTTCTTT
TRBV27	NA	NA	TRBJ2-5	CASSLGTNKETQYF	TGTGCCAGCAGTTTAGGGACAAATAAAGAGACCCAGTACTTC
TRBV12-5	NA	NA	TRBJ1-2	CASGFFSVGYNYGYTF	TGTGCTAGTGGTTTTTTTTCGGTAGGTTATAACTATGGCTACACCTTC
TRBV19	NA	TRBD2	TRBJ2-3	CASSPRTSLDTQYF	TGTGCCAGTAGTCCGCGGACTAGTTTAGATACGCAGTATTTT
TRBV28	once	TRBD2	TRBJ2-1	CASSGLAGNNEQFF	TGTGCCAGCAGTGGACTAGCGGGCAACAATGAGCAGTTCTTC
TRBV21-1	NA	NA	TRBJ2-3	CASSARDSPGLAGGPDTQYF	TGTGCCAGCAGCGCGCGGGACAGCCCGGGACTAGCGGGAGGGCCAGATACGCAGTATTTT
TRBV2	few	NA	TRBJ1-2	CASSEGVREYYGYTF	TGTGCCAGCAGTGAAGGGGTCAGAGAGTACTATGGCTACACCTTC
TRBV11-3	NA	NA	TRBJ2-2	CASSVDGAGELFF	TGTGCCAGCAGCGTAGATGGAGCCGGGGAGCTGTTTTTT
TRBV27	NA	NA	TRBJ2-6	CASSSLFSGANVLTF	TGTGCCAGCAGTTCACTCTTCTCTGGGGCCAACGTCCTGACTTTC
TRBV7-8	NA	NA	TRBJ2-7	CASSLAPTGAPSYEQYF	TGTGCCAGCAGCTTAGCGCCTACGGGGGCCCCCTCCTACGAGCAGTACTTC
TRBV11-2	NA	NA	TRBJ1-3	CASSTGLYSGNTIYF	TGTGCCAGCAGTACAGGCTTATACTCTGGAAACACCATATATTTT